Below, 30 T cell receptor beta chains from the same sample are listed, as sequenced in a study of T cell responses to AZD1222 COVID-19 vaccine. Sequencing used immunoSEQ multiplex PCR; TCRdb keeps in-frame clones, though not all of them. This table holds some 130,000 clones, 70% to 90% found once. The specimen was peripheral blood, collected on day 0 of AZD1222 vaccination. These receptors were obtained from an adult in good health.

The CDR3 reads CASSYKTGKYNSPLHF. DNA for the CDR3: TGTGCCAGCAGTTACAAAACAGGCAAATATAATTCACCCCTCCACTTT. V usage is TRBV27 and J usage is TRBJ1-6; possibly TRBD1 for D (5 bases). Trimming pared 4 bases from V and 4 bases from J, leaving 14 bases between. This CDR3 contains 16 residues. Germline CDR1 reads MNHEY; CDR2 reads SMNVEV (reference sequence).

This clone was recorded only once. The chain recombines TRBV7-2 with TRBJ1-2; D unclear. Trimming left V 3 bases short and J 3 bases short, with 14 bases between. Germline values: CDR1 SGHTA, CDR2 FQGNSA. This CDR3 region has 15 residues. CDR3 amino acids: CASSFRISKDYGYTF. The CDR3 bases are TGTGCCAGCAGCTTCCGTATCAGCAAAGACTATGGCTACACCTTC. Variable domain in full (rest from reference TRBV7-2 and TRBJ1-2): GAGVSQSPSNKVTEKGKDVELRCDPISGHTALYWYRQSLGQGLEFLIYFQGNSAPDKSGLPSDRFSAERTGGSVSTLTIQRTQQEDSAVYLCASSFRISKDYGYTFGSGTRLTVV.

This clone was recorded only once. The rearrangement joins TRBV6-2 or TRBV6-3 to TRBJ1-3; 7 nucleotides match TRBD1. The CDR3 runs 16 residues. Germline V CDR1 and CDR2: MNHEY, SVGEGT. V lost 2 bases, J lost 0 bases, and 4 bases stayed unmatched. CDR3 protein: CASSYRDSDSGNTIYF. The CDR3 coding sequence is TGTGCCAGCAGTTACCGGGACAGTGACTCTGGAAACACCATATATTTT.

Only one count was recorded for this clone. J is TRBJ1-1 and V is TRBV5-4; the match to TRBD1 covers 8 bases. This CDR3 contains 16 residues. V shed 4 bases, J shed 0 bases, and the junction held 8 bases outside the gene matches. Germline V gene lookup returns CDR1 SGHNT and CDR2 YYREEE (reference sequence). Here the CDR3 reads CASSARTGSMNTEAFF. CDR3 coding DNA: TGTGCCAGCAGCGCTCGGACAGGGAGCATGAACACTGAAGCTTTCTTT.

The chain is built from TRBV4-1 and TRBJ1-6, with 7 nucleotides matching TRBD1. V lost 2 bases, J lost 8 bases, and 12 bases stayed unmatched. This CDR3 has 17 amino acids. The germline CDR1 and CDR2 sequences are MGHRA and YSYEKL. The chain's CDR3 is CASSQYRGELMDSPLHF. CDR3 DNA: TGCGCCAGCAGCCAATACAGGGGCGAATTGATGGATTCACCCCTCCACTTT.

The rearrangement links TRBV11-2 to TRBJ1-2, with D possibly matching TRBD1 (5 bases). Germline V CDR1 and CDR2: SGHAT, FQNNGV. This CDR3 contains 14 residues. Trimming removed 3 bases at V and 2 bases at J, with 10 bases between. CDR3 nucleotides: TGTGCCAGCAGCTTGGACGGGGCGAACTATGGCTACACCTTC. The encoded protein is CASSLDGANYGYTF. The entire variable domain, with the rest obtained from reference TRBV11-2 and TRBJ1-2, is as follows: EAGVAQSPRYKIIEKRQSVAFWCNPISGHATLYWYQQILGQGPKLLIQFQNNGVVDDSQLPKDRFSAERLKGVDSTLKIQPAKLEDSAVYLCASSLDGANYGYTFGSGTRLTVV.

The rearrangement uses TRBV3-1 (or the pseudogene TRBV3-2) and TRBJ2-7; the match to TRBD1 covers 8 bases. CDR1 and CDR2 from the germline V gene are LGHDT and YNNKEL (reference sequence). V dropped 10 bases and J dropped 9; count of bases not matched to a gene: 14. The CDR3 loop spans 13 amino acids. CDR3 sequence reads: CATQRQGAIWQYF. In nucleotides, the CDR3 is TGTGCCACTCAAAGGCAGGGGGCGATTTGGCAGTACTTC.

The J gene is TRBJ1-1, the V gene TRBV5-8; D unclear. The CDR3 sequence is 14 residues long. V dropped 0 bases and J dropped 1 base, with 7 bases sitting between them. CDR1 is SGHTS and CDR2 is YDEGEE in the germline V gene. CDR3 DNA: TGTGCCAGCAGCTTGGGGGTTCGGAACACTGAAGCTTTCTTT. It translates to CASSLGVRNTEAFF. The full variable domain, completed using reference TRBV5-8 and TRBJ1-1, is EAGVTQSPTHLIKTRGQQATLRCSPISGHTSVYWYQQALGLGLQFLLWYDEGEERNRGNFPPRFSGRQFPNYSSELNVNALELEDSALYLCASSLGVRNTEAFFGQGTRLTVV.

The chain joins TRBV27 to TRBJ2-7; a possible D gene is TRBD1 (5 bases). The CDR3 is 14 amino acids. The ends were cut back, 4 bases at V and 4 bases at J, with 14 bases in the middle. Germline CDR1 and CDR2: MNHEY and SMNVEV (reference sequence). CDR3 DNA: TGTGCCAGCAGTTCACGGACATTTGGATACGAGCAGTACTTC. It yields the protein CASSSRTFGYEQYF.

This clone was picked up one time. J is TRBJ2-5 and V is TRBV5-1; 10 positions match TRBD1. CDR3 size: 16 residues. The V segment lost 4 bases and the J segment 7 bases; nucleotides outside the gene matches: 13. Germline CDR1 reads SGHRS; CDR2 reads YFSETQ. The CDR3 loop is CASSPRQGALTGTQYF. The DNA of the CDR3 is TGCGCCAGCAGCCCGCGACAGGGGGCTCTTACGGGGACCCAGTACTTC.

The chain carries TRBV27 and TRBJ1-2; no clear D gene. Trimming took 2 bases from V and 5 from J, leaving 18 bases between them. CDR1 is MNHEY and CDR2 is SMNVEV in the germline V gene (reference sequence). The CDR3 length is 16 residues. CDR3 DNA sequence: TGTGCCAGCAGTTTAGGACGCAGGCTTGGGGATTATGGCTACACCTTC. Translation gives CASSLGRRLGDYGYTF.

Remarks on this clone: One end of the junction varies from germline; a read error may be responsible. The chain is built from TRBV18 and TRBJ2-5; D remains ambiguous. The CDR3 runs 15 residues. From germline, CDR1 is KGHSH and CDR2 LQKENI. This chain's CDR3 is CASSPTGSDQESQYF. Here the CDR3 DNA reads TGTGCCAGCTCACCAACGGGCAGCGATCAAGAGTCCCAGTACTTC.

The V call is TRBV28, the J call TRBJ2-5; a possible D gene is TRBD1 (6 bases). Germline loops: CDR1 MDHEN, CDR2 SYDVKM. This CDR3 spans 15 amino acids. Trimming pared 3 bases from V and 3 bases from J, leaving 14 bases between. The DNA for the CDR3 is TGTGCCAGCAGTTTCGAGGGGAAGGGGGAAGAGACCCAGTACTTC. Amino acid sequence: CASSFEGKGEETQYF. Variable domain in full (rest from reference TRBV28 and TRBJ2-5): DVKVTQSSRYLVKRTGEKVFLECVQDMDHENMFWYRQDPGLGLRLIYFSYDVKMKEKGDIPEGYSVSREKKERFSLILESASTNQTSMYLCASSFEGKGEETQYFGPGTRLLVL.

Only one count was recorded for this clone. CDR3 coding DNA: TGCGCCAGCAGCTCTCAACAGGGGGTTGGAGGCTACACCTTC. This codes for CASSSQQGVGGYTF. The rearrangement joins TRBV5-1 to TRBJ1-2, with 8 bases that match TRBD1. CDR1 and CDR2 (germline): SGHRS, YFSETQ. The CDR3 contains 14 residues. Unmatched junction bases numbered 9, after V lost 3 bases and J lost 8 bases.

This clone has just one count. The chain recombines TRBV6-1 with TRBJ1-6; unclear D gene. CDR3 length equals 15 residues. CDR1 and CDR2 (germline): MNHNS, SASEGT. The V end lost 3 bases, the J end lost 3 bases, and 9 bases lay between the germline ends. The CDR3 reads CASSDLKDYNSPLHF. The CDR3 DNA is TGTGCCAGCAGTGATTTGAAGGACTATAATTCACCCCTCCACTTT.

The rearrangement uses TRBV5-4 and TRBJ1-2, with D possibly being TRBD1 (5 bases). There are 14 residues in the CDR3. V was trimmed by 4 bases and J by 4 bases, leaving 14 bases between them. From germline, CDR1 is SGHNT and CDR2 YYREEE (reference sequence). The CDR3 is CASSRRGTVYGYTF. The CDR3 DNA reads as TGTGCCAGCAGCCGAAGGGGAACCGTCTATGGCTACACCTTC.

The V and J genes are TRBV2 and TRBJ2-3; the match to TRBD2 covers 11 bases. The CDR3 loop spans 16 amino acids. Germline CDR1 is SNHLY and CDR2 is FYNNEI. Trimming at V came to 4 bases and at J to 1 base, leaving 4 bases not matched to a gene. CDR3 sequence (DNA): TGTGCCAGCAGTGCCCCGGGACTAGCGGGCACAGATACGCAGTATTTT. It codes for CASSAPGLAGTDTQYF.

This clone was counted many times. The chain combines TRBV19 with TRBJ2-2, with 9 bases identical to TRBD2. Germline V gives CDR1 LNHDA, CDR2 SQIVND (reference sequence). The trim removed 1 base at V and 7 bases at J, leaving 4 bases unmatched. This CDR3 has 15 residues. The CDR3, as DNA: TGTGCCAGTAGTATAGGGACTAGCGACGTCGGGGAGCTGTTTTTT. This sequence encodes CASSIGTSDVGELFF.

The chain is built from TRBV20-1 and TRBJ2-4; D gene unclear. V dropped 3 bases and J dropped 0 bases, with 6 bases sitting between them. The CDR3 loop spans 13 amino acids. Germline CDR1 DFQATT, CDR2 SNEGSKA (reference sequence). The DNA for the CDR3 is TGCAGTGCTAGTTCATTAGCCAAAAACATTCAGTACTTC. Its translation is CSASSLAKNIQYF.

The genes are TRBV7-2 and TRBJ1-1; D call uncertain. The CDR3 is made up of 13 amino acids. From germline, CDR1 is SGHTA and CDR2 FQGNSA. Trimming shortened V by 6 bases and J by 0 bases, and 8 bases separated the two germline ends. This CDR3 is CASRLTMNTEAFF. The CDR3 nucleotides read TGTGCCAGCAGGCTTACCATGAACACTGAAGCTTTCTTT. The full variable domain, with the rest looked up from reference TRBV7-2 and TRBJ1-1, is GAGVSQSPSNKVTEKGKDVELRCDPISGHTALYWYRQSLGQGLEFLIYFQGNSAPDKSGLPSDRFSAERTGGSVSTLTIQRTQQEDSAVYLCASRLTMNTEAFFGQGTRLTVV.

The genes are TRBV5-1 and TRBJ1-2; D might be TRBD1 (6 bases). Germline V gene lookup returns CDR1 SGHRS and CDR2 YFSETQ. This CDR3 is 21 amino acids long. V lost 4 bases and J lost 4, with 35 bases in between. The CDR3 DNA sequence: TGCGCCAGCAGCACTGGACAGCCAAGCCCTAGCTATAGGACGCTAGGCTATGGCTACACCTTC. It specifies CASSTGQPSPSYRTLGYGYTF.

This clone was counted only a few times. The V gene is TRBV20-1, the J gene TRBJ2-7, with TRBD2 matching 9 bases. The V gene's germline CDR1 is DFQATT and CDR2 SNEGSKA (reference sequence). The ends lost 3 bases at V and 4 bases at J; junction bases unmatched: 16. The length of the CDR3 is 17 residues. CDR3 region: CSASSRRVSGSWYEQYF. DNA for the CDR3: TGCAGTGCTAGTAGTAGGAGGGTTAGCGGGAGTTGGTACGAGCAGTACTTC.

The chain combines TRBV4-2 with TRBJ1-1; perhaps TRBD1 as D (5 bases). V was trimmed by 1 base and J by 7 bases, leaving 19 bases between them. CDR1 is LGHNA and CDR2 is YNFKEQ in the germline V gene. The CDR3 spans 16 residues. CDR3 coding DNA: TGTGCCAGCAGCCAAGGAGAAGGGGCTCGACCGGATGAAGCTTTCTTT. This sequence encodes CASSQGEGARPDEAFF.

The chain carries TRBV5-1 and TRBJ2-3; TRBD2 matches at 14 bases. This CDR3 comprises 15 residues. Germline CDR1 is SGHRS and CDR2 is YFSETQ. The V and J ends lost 4 bases and 7 bases, in that order; junction bases with no gene match: 5. The CDR3 sequence: CASSPGTSGSHTQYF. DNA of the CDR3: TGCGCCAGCAGCCCGGGGACTAGCGGGAGCCATACGCAGTATTTT.

The V gene is TRBV9, the J gene TRBJ2-3, with D possibly matching TRBD1 (6 bases). With 3 bases removed from V and 1 base from J, the gap between germline ends came to 12 bases. This CDR3 comprises 15 residues. Per the germline V gene, CDR1 is SGDLS and CDR2 is YYNGEE. The CDR3 DNA follows: TGTGCCAGCAGCGCCGGGACATCCGGCACAGATACGCAGTATTTT. Translated: CASSAGTSGTDTQYF.

The rearrangement uses TRBV9 and TRBJ1-2; no firm D call. V was clipped by 7 bases and J by 8 bases, with 12 bases between them. The CDR3 is 11 residues long. Germline CDR1 reads SGDLS; CDR2 reads YYNGEE. The CDR3 coding sequence is TGTGCCAGCTCCTCCTTAAGCGGCTACACCTTC. Residues: CASSSLSGYTF.

The chain carries TRBV6-5 and TRBJ2-3, with no clear D. This CDR3 has 14 residues. V shed 8 bases and J shed 0 bases, with 12 bases lying between them. Germline V gene lookup returns CDR1 MNHEY and CDR2 SVGAGI. CDR3 DNA sequence: TGTGCCAGCTCGGACGCATTAAGCACAGATACGCAGTATTTT. Its translation is CASSDALSTDTQYF.

The sample holds a few counts of this clone. CDR3 DNA: TGTGCCAGCAGCCAAAGGGACCGCTACGAGCAGTACTTC. This gives the protein CASSQRDRYEQYF. The chain carries TRBV3-1 (or the pseudogene TRBV3-2) and TRBJ2-7; D is possibly TRBD1 or TRBD2 (5 bases each). The CDR3 is 13 amino acids. CDR1 and CDR2 from the germline V gene are LGHDT and YNNKEL (reference sequence). Between the trimmed V and J ends, which lost 2 bases and 3 bases, there was a span of 8 bases.

Concerning this clone itself: The sample carries other DNA sequences with the same CDR3. The chain links TRBV6-5 to TRBJ1-1; the D is unclear. The length of the CDR3 is 13 residues. V dropped 0 bases and J dropped 2 bases, with 4 bases sitting between them. CDR1 and CDR2 (germline): MNHEY, SVGAGI. Here the CDR3 DNA reads TGTGCCAGCAGTTACTCCCGTAACACTGAAGCTTTCTTT. It encodes CASSYSRNTEAFF.

The rearrangement uses TRBV30 and TRBJ1-3; D unresolved. V was trimmed by 5 bases and J by 0 bases, leaving 5 bases between them. CDR3 length: 12 residues. From germline, CDR1 is GTSNPN and CDR2 SVGIG (reference sequence). CDR3 DNA sequence: TGTGCCTGGGGCGCCTCTGGAAACACCATATATTTT. This gives the protein CAWGASGNTIYF.